The next 23 T cell receptor beta chains were all read from a single sample in a study of circulating and synovial CD4+ cells in juvenile arthritis (dated by TCRdb to the mid-2010s). Libraries were prepared through the immunoSEQ multiplex PCR assay. This immuneACCESS table, as held by TCRdb, lists in-frame sequences with V and J called but not all clones. Of the missing ones, under half trace to an unresolved V gene in checked studies; the others have no known cause. A total of 30,000 to 40,000 clones appear in this sample, 90% to 95% of them only once. The top ten hold about 0.66% of the sample. Source material: CD4+ T cells from blood. These receptors originate from a human donor with juvenile idiopathic arthritis.

J is TRBJ2-6 and V is TRBV4-3; 9 nucleotides match TRBD1. The V gene's germline CDR1 is LGHNA and CDR2 YSLEER. The CDR3 has 17 residues. V lost 3 bases, J lost 2 bases, and 5 bases stayed unmatched. The CDR3 here is CASSQATGGAGANVLTF. As DNA, the CDR3 is TGCGCCAGCAGCCAGGCGACAGGGGGGGCTGGGGCCAACGTCCTGACTTTC.

The gene calls are TRBV4-3 and TRBJ1-1; tentative D call: TRBD1 (5 bases). Looked up from germline, CDR1 is LGHNA and CDR2 is YSLEER. The length of the CDR3 is 15 residues. Between the trimmed V and J ends, which lost 1 base and 3 bases, there was a span of 12 bases. The CDR3 loop is CASSQADRSYTEAFF. CDR3 nucleotides: TGCGCCAGCAGCCAAGCTGACAGATCTTACACTGAAGCTTTCTTT.

This chain connects TRBV29-1 to TRBJ2-4, with TRBD1 as a possible D gene (5 bases). V gave up 2 bases and J gave up 4 bases, with 12 bases separating them. The CDR3 loop spans 14 amino acids. Germline V gene sequence: CDR1 SQVTM, CDR2 ANQGSEA. The CDR3 bases are TGCAGCGTTGAATTGGTACAGGCGAAAAACATTCAGTACTTC. This translates into CSVELVQAKNIQYF.

The V call is TRBV4-1, the J call TRBJ1-2; 9 positions agree with TRBD1. Trimming cost V 1 base and J 8 bases; bases outside gene matches: 5. The germline V gene encodes CDR1 MGHRA and CDR2 YSYEKL. The CDR3 is 14 residues long. The CDR3 DNA reads as TGCGCCAGCAGCCAAGTAGGGACAGGGAAGGGCTACACCTTC. Amino acids: CASSQVGTGKGYTF.

The rearrangement links TRBV5-1 to TRBJ2-7; TRBD2 is a possible D gene (6 bases). The germline gives CDR1 SGHRS, CDR2 YFSETQ. Trimming shortened V by 5 bases and J by 3 bases, and 12 bases separated the two germline ends. This CDR3 is built from 13 residues. Written as DNA, the CDR3 is TGCGCCAGCAGTTATCCGGGAGTCTACGAGCAGTACTTC. It codes for CASSYPGVYEQYF.

This clone was found once. The V and J genes are TRBV11-2 and TRBJ1-3, with 7 positions matching TRBD1. Per germline, CDR1 SGHAT and CDR2 FQNNGV. Trimming cost V 2 bases and J 0 bases; bases outside gene matches: 7. This CDR3 comprises 17 residues. Written as DNA, the CDR3 is TGTGCCAGCAGCTTAAGGACAGGCGACCTCTCTGGAAACACCATATATTTT. Protein product: CASSLRTGDLSGNTIYF.

The rearrangement joins TRBV7-2 to TRBJ2-7; D not certain. Germline lookup yields CDR1 SGHTA and CDR2 FQGNSA. This CDR3 spans 13 amino acids. V shed 1 base and J shed 0 bases, with 4 bases lying between them. The CDR3 loop reads CASSLDSSYEQYF. CDR3 bases: TGTGCCAGCAGCTTAGACAGCTCCTACGAGCAGTACTTC.

As DNA, the CDR3 is TGTGCCAGCAGCGTAGCCCAGGGGATCAATGAGCAGTTCTTC. This gives the protein CASSVAQGINEQFF. This chain uses TRBV9 with TRBJ2-1, with TRBD1 as a possible D gene (6 bases). Germline values: CDR1 SGDLS, CDR2 YYNGEE. V was shortened by 0 bases and J by 6 bases, with 10 bases between the two germline ends. This CDR3 is built from 14 residues.

The CDR3 DNA sequence: TGTGCCAGCGCGCGGGGAGCGGGTTACTATGGCTACACCTTC. Protein product: CASARGAGYYGYTF. The chain links TRBV5-8 to TRBJ1-2; D is undetermined. Germline values: CDR1 SGHTS, CDR2 YDEGEE. The V end lost 7 bases, the J end lost 3 bases, and 16 bases lay between the germline ends. This CDR3 has 14 residues.

The V call is TRBV5-4, the J call TRBJ2-2; D possibly corresponds to TRBD2 (6 bases). Germline V gene lookup returns CDR1 SGHNT and CDR2 YYREEE (reference sequence). The CDR3 runs 13 residues. Trimming shortened V by 4 bases and J by 6 bases, and 10 bases separated the two germline ends. The CDR3 loop is CASSLEGPGELFF. For the CDR3, the DNA is TGTGCCAGCAGCCTGGAGGGGCCCGGGGAGCTGTTTTTT.

V usage is TRBV29-1 and J usage is TRBJ2-7, with 7 bases aligning to TRBD1. V trimming: 6 bases; J trimming: 7 bases; junction bases outside the gene matches: 21. This CDR3 is 16 amino acids long. Germline lookup yields CDR1 SQVTM and CDR2 ANQGSEA. The DNA for the CDR3 is TGCAGCGTCGAGATACGAACAGGGGCAACGGCGCGTGAGCAGTACTTC. This codes for CSVEIRTGATAREQYF.

This chain joins TRBV10-3 and TRBJ2-1; TRBD2 matches 9 bases. The V gene end was trimmed by 10 bases and the J gene end by 6 bases; junction bases not matched to a gene: 13. Germline lookup yields CDR1 ENHRY and CDR2 SYGVKD. The CDR3 contains 15 residues. The CDR3 reads CASFPKRGESNEQFF. The DNA of the CDR3 is TGTGCCAGCTTTCCTAAGCGGGGGGAGAGCAATGAGCAGTTCTTC.

The V gene is TRBV2, the J gene TRBJ2-7; 11 bases map to TRBD1. The CDR3 runs to 14 residues. The V segment lost 3 bases and the J segment 4 bases; nucleotides outside the gene matches: 2. Germline CDR1 and CDR2: SNHLY and FYNNEI. The CDR3 is CASSEDRGLYEQYF. The CDR3, as DNA: TGTGCCAGCAGTGAGGACAGGGGGCTGTACGAGCAGTACTTC.

The V gene is TRBV4-2, the J gene TRBJ2-3; 11 nucleotides line up with TRBD2. The V and J ends lost 3 bases and 5 bases, in that order; junction bases with no gene match: 13. Germline V gives CDR1 LGHNA, CDR2 YNFKEQ. The CDR3 runs 18 residues. The DNA of the CDR3 is TGTGCCAGCAGCCAGACCCAAGCCTTGACTAGCGGGAAAGATACGCAGTATTTT. It codes for CASSQTQALTSGKDTQYF.

DNA of the CDR3: TGTGCCAGCAGCTCCCAGTATGGCTACACCTTC. Amino acids: CASSSQYGYTF. The chain links TRBV7-9 to TRBJ1-2; D remains ambiguous. V was cut by 4 bases and J by 5 bases, with 5 bases left in between. The CDR3 is 11 residues long. CDR1 is SEHNR, CDR2 FQNEAQ, per germline (reference sequence). The variable domain in full, with the rest retrieved from reference TRBV7-9 and TRBJ1-2, is DTGVSQNPRHKITKRGQNVTFRCDPISEHNRLYWYRQTLGQGPEFLTYFQNEAQLEKSRLLSDRFSAERPKGSFSTLEIQRTEQGDSAMYLCASSSQYGYTFGSGTRLTVV.

The chain links TRBV7-9 to TRBJ2-1; 9 nucleotides line up with TRBD2. The CDR3 consists of 16 residues. The germline V gene encodes CDR1 SEHNR and CDR2 FQNEAQ (reference sequence). V shed 1 base and J 6 bases; nucleotides not matched to a gene: 7. The CDR3 sequence is CASSLGGLAWGNEQFF. In nucleotides, the CDR3 is TGTGCCAGCAGCTTAGGCGGACTAGCGTGGGGCAATGAGCAGTTCTTC.

The chain is built from TRBV25-1 and TRBJ2-1, with TRBD1 matching over 10 bases. The V gene end was trimmed by 6 bases and the J gene end by 15 bases; junction bases not matched to a gene: 14. In germline, CDR1 is MGHDK, CDR2 SYGVNS. The CDR3 is made up of 14 amino acids. CDR3 loop: CASSARLGQGIRFF. In DNA form, the CDR3 reads TGTGCCAGCAGCGCACGATTGGGACAGGGGATAAGGTTCTTC.

V usage is TRBV5-4 and J usage is TRBJ2-1, with 9 bases matching TRBD2. V shed 0 bases, J shed 9 bases, and the junction held 7 bases outside the gene matches. Germline lookup yields CDR1 SGHNT and CDR2 YYREEE (reference sequence). This CDR3 region has 15 residues. The CDR3 sequence: CASSLGSSGMVEQFF. The CDR3 bases are TGTGCCAGCAGCTTGGGGTCTAGCGGGATGGTTGAGCAGTTCTTC.

The chain is built from TRBV29-1 and TRBJ2-3; D possibly corresponds to TRBD1 (5 bases). CDR3 size: 15 residues. The ends were cut back, 6 bases at V and 5 bases at J, with 21 bases in the middle. CDR1 and CDR2 (germline): SQVTM, ANQGSEA. CDR3 in DNA: TGCAGCGTGGCAGGGAAATGGGGTTTGGAAGATACGCAGTATTTT. This gives the protein CSVAGKWGLEDTQYF.

This clone was observed a handful of times. The chain joins TRBV5-1 to TRBJ2-3, with D maybe TRBD1 (6 bases). The CDR3 covers 14 residues. The ends were cut back, 9 bases at V and 0 bases at J, with 14 bases in the middle. CDR1 and CDR2 from the germline V gene are SGHRS and YFSETQ. CDR3 bases: TGCGCCACCTCGACAGGAACTAGCACAGATACGCAGTATTTT. Encoded protein: CATSTGTSTDTQYF. The full variable domain, in which reference TRBV5-1 and TRBJ2-3 provide the parts outside the CDR3, is KAGVTQTPRYLIKTRGQQVTLSCSPISGHRSVSWYQQTPGQGLQFLFEYFSETQRNKGNFPGRFSGRQFSNSRSEMNVSTLELGDSALYLCATSTGTSTDTQYFGPGTRLTVL.

The V and J genes are TRBV28 and TRBJ2-2; no clear D gene. Germline CDR1 and CDR2: MDHEN and SYDVKM. The CDR3 loop spans 12 amino acids. With 5 bases removed from V and 6 bases from J, the gap between germline ends came to 7 bases. CDR3 nucleotide sequence: TGTGCCAGCAGTCCTAGATCCGGGGAGCTGTTTTTT. The encoded protein is CASSPRSGELFF.

The chain employs TRBV18 and TRBJ1-5; possibly TRBD1 for D (6 bases). Germline CDR1 is KGHSH and CDR2 is LQKENI. CDR3 size: 15 residues. The germline V and J ends were trimmed by 3 bases and 9 bases, with 18 bases remaining between them. The CDR3 loop reads CASSPSGVALGPQHF. CDR3 nucleotides: TGTGCCAGCTCACCTTCAGGGGTCGCACTGGGGCCCCAGCATTTT.

The chain has TRBV12-5 and TRBJ2-1, with D tentatively TRBD1 (6 bases). The germline gives CDR1 LGHNT, CDR2 FRNRAP. Trimming took off 6 bases at V and 10 bases at J, with 13 bases between the two ends. The CDR3 runs 12 residues. CDR3: CASGRPGEEQFF. The DNA of the CDR3 is TGTGCTAGTGGCCGACCAGGGGAAGAGCAGTTCTTC. Together with reference TRBV12-5 and TRBJ2-1, the CDR3 gives the full variable domain: DARVTQTPRHKVTEMGQEVTMRCQPILGHNTVFWYRQTMMQGLELLAYFRNRAPLDDSGMPKDRFSAEMPDATLATLKIQPSEPRDSAVYFCASGRPGEEQFFGPGTRLTVL.